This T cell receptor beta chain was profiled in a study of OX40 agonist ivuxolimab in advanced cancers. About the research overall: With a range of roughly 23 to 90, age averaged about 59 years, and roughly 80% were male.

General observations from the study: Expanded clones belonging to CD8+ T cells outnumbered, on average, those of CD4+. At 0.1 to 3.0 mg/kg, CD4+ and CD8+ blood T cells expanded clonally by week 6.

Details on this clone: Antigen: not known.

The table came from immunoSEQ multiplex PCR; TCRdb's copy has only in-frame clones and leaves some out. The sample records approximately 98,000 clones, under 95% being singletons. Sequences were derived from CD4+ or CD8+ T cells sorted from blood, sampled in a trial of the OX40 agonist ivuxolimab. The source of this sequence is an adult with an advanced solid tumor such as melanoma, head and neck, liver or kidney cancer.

The CDR3 here is CASSQSGGSNEQFF. In nucleotides, the CDR3 is TGTGCCAGCAGCCAATCGGGCGGTTCCAATGAGCAGTTCTTC. V is TRBV5-4 and J is TRBJ2-1, with D unresolved. The CDR3 extends over 14 amino acids. CDR1 is SGHNT, CDR2 YYREEE, per germline (reference sequence). Trimming took off 4 bases at V and 6 bases at J, with 14 bases between the two ends.